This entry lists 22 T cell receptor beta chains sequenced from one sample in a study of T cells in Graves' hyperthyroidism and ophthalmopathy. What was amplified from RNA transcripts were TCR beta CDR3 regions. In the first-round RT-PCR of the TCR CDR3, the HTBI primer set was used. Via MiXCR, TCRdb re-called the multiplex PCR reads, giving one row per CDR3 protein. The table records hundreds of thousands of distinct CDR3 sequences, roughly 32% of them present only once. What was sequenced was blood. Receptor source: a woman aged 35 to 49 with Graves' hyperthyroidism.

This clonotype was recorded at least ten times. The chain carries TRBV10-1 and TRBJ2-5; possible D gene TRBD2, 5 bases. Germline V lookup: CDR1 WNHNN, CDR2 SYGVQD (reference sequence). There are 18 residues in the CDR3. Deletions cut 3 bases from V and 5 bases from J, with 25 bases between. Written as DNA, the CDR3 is TGCGCCAGCAGTGATAGGGCGGACGGACTGACCGGTGGGGAGACCCAGTACTTC. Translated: CASSDRADGLTGGETQYF.

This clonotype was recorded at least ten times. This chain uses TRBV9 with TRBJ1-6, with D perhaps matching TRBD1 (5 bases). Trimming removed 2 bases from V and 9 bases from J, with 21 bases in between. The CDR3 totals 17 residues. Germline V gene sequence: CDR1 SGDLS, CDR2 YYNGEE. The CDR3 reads CASSVASGYSRGSPLHF. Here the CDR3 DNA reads TGTGCCAGCAGCGTGGCCTCAGGGTACAGCCGTGGTTCACCCCTCCACTTT.

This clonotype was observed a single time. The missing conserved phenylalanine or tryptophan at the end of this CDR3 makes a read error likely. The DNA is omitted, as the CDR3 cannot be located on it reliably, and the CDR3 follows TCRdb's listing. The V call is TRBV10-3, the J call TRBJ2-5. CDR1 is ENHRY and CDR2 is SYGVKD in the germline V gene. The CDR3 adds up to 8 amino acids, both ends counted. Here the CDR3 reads CAISESPP.

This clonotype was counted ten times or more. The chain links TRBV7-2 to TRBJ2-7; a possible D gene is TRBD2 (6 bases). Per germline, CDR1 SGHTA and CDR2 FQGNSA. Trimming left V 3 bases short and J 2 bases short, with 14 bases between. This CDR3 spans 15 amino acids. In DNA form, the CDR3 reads TGTGCCAGCAGCTTTTTGGCGGGACCCACCTACGAGCAGTACTTC. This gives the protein CASSFLAGPTYEQYF.

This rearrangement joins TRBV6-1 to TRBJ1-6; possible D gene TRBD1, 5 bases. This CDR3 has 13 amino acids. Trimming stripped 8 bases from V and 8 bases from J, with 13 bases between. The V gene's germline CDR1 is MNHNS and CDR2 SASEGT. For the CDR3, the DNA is TGTGCCAGCCCCCAGGGTCTGGATTCACCCCTCCACTTT. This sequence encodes CASPQGLDSPLHF.

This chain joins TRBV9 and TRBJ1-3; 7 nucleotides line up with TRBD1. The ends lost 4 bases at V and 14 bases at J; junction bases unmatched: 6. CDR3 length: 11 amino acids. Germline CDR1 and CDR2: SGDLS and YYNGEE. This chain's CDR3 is CASSQGDSVYF. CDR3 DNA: TGTGCCAGCAGCCAGGGGGATTCCGTATATTTT. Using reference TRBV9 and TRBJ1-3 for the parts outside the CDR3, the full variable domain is DSGVTQTPKHLITATGQRVTLRCSPRSGDLSVYWYQQSLDQGLQFLIQYYNGEERAKGNILERFSAQQFPDLHSELNLSSLELGDSALYFCASSQGDSVYFGEGSWLTVV.

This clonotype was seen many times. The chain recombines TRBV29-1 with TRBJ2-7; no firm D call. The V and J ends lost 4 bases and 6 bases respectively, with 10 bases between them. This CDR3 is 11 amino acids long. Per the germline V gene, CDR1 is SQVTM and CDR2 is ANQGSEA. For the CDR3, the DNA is TGCAGCGTTGGCAGGAAGGGCGAGCAGTACTTC. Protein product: CSVGRKGEQYF.

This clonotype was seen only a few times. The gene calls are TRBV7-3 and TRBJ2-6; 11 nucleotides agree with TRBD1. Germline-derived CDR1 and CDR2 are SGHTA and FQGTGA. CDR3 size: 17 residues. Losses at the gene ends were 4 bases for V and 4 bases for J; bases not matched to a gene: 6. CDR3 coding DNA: TGTGCCAGCAGCTCCGGACAGGGGGCGATAGGGGCCAACGTCCTGACTTTC. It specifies CASSSGQGAIGANVLTF.

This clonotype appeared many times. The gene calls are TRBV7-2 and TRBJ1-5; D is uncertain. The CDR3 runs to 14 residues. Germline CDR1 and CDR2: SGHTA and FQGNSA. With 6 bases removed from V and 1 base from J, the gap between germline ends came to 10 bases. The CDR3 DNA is TGTGCCAGCAGGACCTCCCTGAGCAATCAGCCCCAGCATTTT. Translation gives CASRTSLSNQPQHF.

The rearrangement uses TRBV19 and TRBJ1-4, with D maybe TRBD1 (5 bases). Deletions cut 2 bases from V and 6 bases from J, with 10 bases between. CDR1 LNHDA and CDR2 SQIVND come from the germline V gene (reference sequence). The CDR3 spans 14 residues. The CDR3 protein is CASSIQGEDEKLFF. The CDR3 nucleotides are TGTGCCAGTAGTATACAGGGCGAGGATGAAAAACTGTTTTTT.

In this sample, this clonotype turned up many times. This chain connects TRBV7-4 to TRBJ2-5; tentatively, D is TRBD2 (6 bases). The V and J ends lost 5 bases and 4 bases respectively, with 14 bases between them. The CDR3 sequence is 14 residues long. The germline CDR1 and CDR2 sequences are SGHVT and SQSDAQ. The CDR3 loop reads CASSRVDGGETQYF. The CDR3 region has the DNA TGTGCCAGCAGCAGGGTGGACGGGGGAGAGACCCAGTACTTC.

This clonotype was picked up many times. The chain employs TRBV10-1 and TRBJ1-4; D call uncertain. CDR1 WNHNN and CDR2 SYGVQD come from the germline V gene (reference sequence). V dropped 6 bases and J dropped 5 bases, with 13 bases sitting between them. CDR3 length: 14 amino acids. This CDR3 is CASSEGLGNEKLFF. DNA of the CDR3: TGCGCCAGCAGCGAAGGGCTTGGGAATGAAAAACTGTTTTTT.

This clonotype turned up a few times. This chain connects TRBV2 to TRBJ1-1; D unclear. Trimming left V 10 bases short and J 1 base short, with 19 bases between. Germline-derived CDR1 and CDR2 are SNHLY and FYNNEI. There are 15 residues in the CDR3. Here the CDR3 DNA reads TGTGCCACCTCCCTATCTGGGCGAGAGAACACTGAAGCTTTCTTT. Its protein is CATSLSGRENTEAFF. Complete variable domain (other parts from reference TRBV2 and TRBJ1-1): EPEVTQTPSHQVTQMGQEVILRCVPISNHLYFYWYRQILGQKVEFLVSFYNNEISEKSEIFDDQFSVERPDGSNFTLKIRSTKLEDSAMYFCATSLSGRENTEAFFGQGTRLTVV.

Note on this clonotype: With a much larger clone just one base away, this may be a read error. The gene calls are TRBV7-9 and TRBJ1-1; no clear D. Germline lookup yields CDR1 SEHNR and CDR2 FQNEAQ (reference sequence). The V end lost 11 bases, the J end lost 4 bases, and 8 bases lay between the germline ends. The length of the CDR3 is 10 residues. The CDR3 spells CAAMGTEAFF. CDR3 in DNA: TGTGCCGCCATGGGCACTGAAGCTTTCTTT.

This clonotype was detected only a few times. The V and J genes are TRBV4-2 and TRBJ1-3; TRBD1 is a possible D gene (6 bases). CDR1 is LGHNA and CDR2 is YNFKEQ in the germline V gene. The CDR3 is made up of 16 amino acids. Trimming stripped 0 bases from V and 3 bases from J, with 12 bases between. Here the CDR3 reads CASSQEGGVLGNTIYF. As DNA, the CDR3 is TGTGCCAGCAGCCAAGAAGGGGGAGTGCTTGGAAACACCATATATTTT.

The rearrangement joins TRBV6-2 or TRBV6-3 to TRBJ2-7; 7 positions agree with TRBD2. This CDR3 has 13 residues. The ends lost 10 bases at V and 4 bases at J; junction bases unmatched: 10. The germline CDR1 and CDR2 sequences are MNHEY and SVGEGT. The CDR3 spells CATRAWEGYEQYF. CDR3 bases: TGTGCCACTCGGGCCTGGGAGGGATACGAGCAGTACTTC.

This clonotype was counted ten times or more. This chain's CDR3 is CASSLERNGYTF. As DNA, the CDR3 is TGTGCCAGCAGCTTGGAGAGGAATGGCTACACCTTC. J is TRBJ1-2 and V is TRBV5-6; D gene uncertain. Per germline, CDR1 SGHDT and CDR2 YYEEEE. V lost 0 bases, J lost 6 bases, and 6 bases lay in between. The CDR3 covers 12 residues.

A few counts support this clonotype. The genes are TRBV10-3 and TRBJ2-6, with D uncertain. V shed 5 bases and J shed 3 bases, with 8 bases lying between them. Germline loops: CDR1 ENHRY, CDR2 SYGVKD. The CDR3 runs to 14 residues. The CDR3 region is CAISQDRGANVLTF. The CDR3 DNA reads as TGTGCCATCAGTCAGGATCGTGGGGCCAACGTCCTGACTTTC.

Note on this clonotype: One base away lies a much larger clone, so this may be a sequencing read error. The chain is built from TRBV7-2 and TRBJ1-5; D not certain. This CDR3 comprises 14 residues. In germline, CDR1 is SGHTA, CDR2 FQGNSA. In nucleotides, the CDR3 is TGTGCCAGCAGCACCAACAGAGGCAATCAGCCCCATCATTTT. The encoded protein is CASSTNRGNQPHHF.

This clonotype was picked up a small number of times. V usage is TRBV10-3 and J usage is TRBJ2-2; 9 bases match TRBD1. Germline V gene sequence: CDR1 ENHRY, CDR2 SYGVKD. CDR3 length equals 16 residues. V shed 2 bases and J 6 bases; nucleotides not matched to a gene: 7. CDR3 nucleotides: TGTGCCATCAGTGAGAAAGTGGACAGGGGTTCCGGGGAGCTGTTTTTT. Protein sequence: CAISEKVDRGSGELFF.

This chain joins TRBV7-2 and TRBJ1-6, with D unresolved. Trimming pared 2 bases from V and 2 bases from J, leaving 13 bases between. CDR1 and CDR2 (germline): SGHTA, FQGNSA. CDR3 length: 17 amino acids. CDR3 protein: CASSLFFGSPYNSPLHF. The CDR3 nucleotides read TGTGCCAGCAGCTTATTTTTTGGCAGCCCCTATAATTCACCCCTCCACTTT.

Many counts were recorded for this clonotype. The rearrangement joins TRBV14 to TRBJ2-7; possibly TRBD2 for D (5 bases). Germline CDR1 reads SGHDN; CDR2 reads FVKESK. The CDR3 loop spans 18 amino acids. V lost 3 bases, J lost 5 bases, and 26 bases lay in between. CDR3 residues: CASSHHTRRAESGNEQYF. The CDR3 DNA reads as TGTGCCAGCAGCCATCATACTCGACGAGCGGAGTCTGGGAACGAGCAGTACTTC.